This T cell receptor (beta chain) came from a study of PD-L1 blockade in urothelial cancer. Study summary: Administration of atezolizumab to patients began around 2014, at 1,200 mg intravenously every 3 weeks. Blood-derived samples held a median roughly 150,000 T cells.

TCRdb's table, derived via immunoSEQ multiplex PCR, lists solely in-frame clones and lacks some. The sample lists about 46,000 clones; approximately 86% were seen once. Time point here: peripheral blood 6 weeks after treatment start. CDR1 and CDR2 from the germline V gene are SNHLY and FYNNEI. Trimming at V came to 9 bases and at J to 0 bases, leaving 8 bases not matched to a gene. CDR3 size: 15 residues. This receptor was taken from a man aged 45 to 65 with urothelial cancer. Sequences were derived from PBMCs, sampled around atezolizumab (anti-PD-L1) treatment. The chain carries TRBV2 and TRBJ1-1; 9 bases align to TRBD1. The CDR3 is CARDTGGLMNTEAFF. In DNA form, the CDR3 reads TGTGCCAGGGACACAGGGGGCCTCATGAACACTGAAGCTTTCTTT.